This T cell receptor (beta chain) was sequenced in a study of cytomegalovirus exposure and HLA in healthy donors (dated by TCRdb to about 2017). Regarding the complete study: In an earlier analysis of fewer than 750 of the donors, under 300 Gb of sequence data and approximately 100 million unique TCR beta sequences from about 179 million T cells were reported. An early release covering roughly 600 HLA-typed donors comprised about 300 gigabases of sequencing data and roughly 86 million unique TCR sequences. Of the 300 to 400 genotyped donors, roughly 85% fell in the genetic ancestry cluster associated with self-reported Caucasian donors. The aim of the study was to test whether cataloging public T cell receptors could identify signatures of past pathogen exposure. The T cell repertoires of several hundred subjects were profiled by immunosequencing and related to cytomegalovirus serostatus. A separate validation cohort of roughly 110 different subjects was used in addition to the approximately 700-subject first cohort. To predict cytomegalovirus infection status, the study brought together high-throughput TCR immunosequencing, statistical association of individual TCRs with disease status, and machine learning. In a later analysis, previously published TCR beta repertoires from 500 to 750 donors were re-analyzed and high-resolution HLA genotyping was added so that TCR occurrence patterns could be studied. The later analysis used no new phenotypic data to find candidate immune exposures, relying instead on TCR beta sequences and their occurrence across donors. An earlier analysis of approximately 640 of the donors applied high-throughput TCR beta sequencing to assess whether each TCR beta V gene segment acted as functional or pseudogenic. Donor age, sex, ethnicity and CMV serostatus were compiled together with the repertoire data. A later genetic analysis took genome-wide SNP genotypes for about 65% of the roughly 670 donors and used that subset as a discovery cohort. All discovery cohort repertoires had been generated using a single sequencing platform. Class I and class II HLA loci were covered by the typing at four-digit resolution. Typing coverage differed by locus: A, B, C, DRB1 and DQB1 were typed in roughly 629-630 donors, DQA1 in about 510, DPA1 in approximately 610, and DPB1 in about 450. Four or five DR-DQ haplotypes were handled as single units for association and clustering because linkage in the cohort was strong. Among 300 to 450 genotyped donors of the cohort, an average of approximately 240,000 unique TCR beta nucleotide sequences were sequenced per donor, roughly a sixth of them non-productive. The paper's findings and limits, for the study overall: A later analysis reported that several top co-occurrence clusters appeared linked to parvovirus B19, influenza, CMV and Epstein-Barr virus. When HLA alleles, especially DR and DQ, strongly co-occurred, TCR associations were difficult to assign to individual alleles. According to a later analysis, TCR association rates differed among HLA loci, with DRB1 alleles showing the most associated TCRs and HLA-C alleles showing the fewest. A cluster of highly shared sequence variants was judged likely to represent a technical artifact of the sequencing pipeline. Compared with equally common non-associated chains, HLA-associated TCR beta chains in a later analysis were more clonally expanded and had lower generation probabilities. For the cohort, immune exposure information was limited to CMV serostatus. In a later genetic analysis, fewer N-insertions in productive TCRs were reported among donors in an Asian-associated ancestry cluster than the approximately 670-donor mean. Presence/absence analyses assumed roughly uniform sequencing depth across donors, an assumption that may not hold. In a later genetic analysis, a missense DCLRE1C variant was associated with V-gene and J-gene trimming of TCR beta chains, and the association was replicated in an independent cohort. According to a later analysis, most CMV-associated TCR beta chains appeared to be HLA-restricted, and the HLA associations seemed to be driven largely by CMV exposure. Only TCR beta chains were sequenced in this cohort, and the absence of alpha or paired-chain data limited detectable features. A total of 150 to 200 TCR beta chains were listed by the study as associated with cytomegalovirus. Linkage disequilibrium might explain the correlated functional status among segregating V segments, but an unknown experimental factor could not be excluded. Broadly in line with IMGT annotations, most TCR beta V segments showed up in productive rearrangements about 87% or about 30% of the time in an earlier analysis of 587 of the donors. Because some donors lacked HLA typing at each locus, the association tests relied only on the typed subset. Cytomegalovirus status was reported to be diagnosed by the classifier with high specificity and sensitivity in both the original and validation cohorts. It was suggested by the authors that the approach could potentially be generalized to other disease states and immunological phenotypes. A few of the identified cytomegalovirus-associated TCR beta chains were confirmed in vitro to be specific for cytomegalovirus antigens. A later analysis associated 15,000 to 20,000 TCR beta sequences with specific HLA alleles at a false discovery rate of 0.05. While some public TCRs were present in many individuals, most TCR sequences turned up only very rarely across donors. Over 15 rarely observed V segments, including chromosome 9 orphons, were excluded from the earlier analysis of a few hundred of the donors because counts were too low. Some IMGT-functional V segments, including TRBV6-2 and TRBV6-3, could not be distinguished by the 87-base-pair reads and were therefore excluded. A further reported finding was that TCR beta sequences accurately predicted the HLA-A and HLA-B alleles for most subjects in the first cohort.

Remarks on this clone: Its antigen has not been determined. Per-nucleotide qualities are absent, and no much larger clonotype sits a single base away.

The cohort was made up of approximately 670 healthy bone marrow donors. Cohort members were all nominally healthy when sampled, although unrecorded immune exposures were likely present. The donor tested CMV seropositive, placing the donor among the roughly 270 seropositive members of the cohort. Each donor provided a peripheral blood sample, and peripheral blood mononuclear cells were used for TCR beta sequencing. The Qiagen DNeasy Blood Extraction Kit was used to extract genomic DNA from the blood cell samples. Library construction relied on the immunoSEQ multiplex PCR assay. The multiplex PCR relied on a mix of 60 forward primers for TCR Vbeta segments and 13 reverse primers for TCR Jbeta segments. The CDR3 region of rearranged TCR beta genes was amplified from genomic DNA with a multiplex PCR assay. The Illumina HiSeq System was used to sequence the amplified TCR beta libraries as 87-base-pair reads. Regarding the original processing steps: In a later analysis, about 80 million unique TCR beta chains were counted across the 650 to 700 repertoires, and approximately 9.9 million of these chains were shared by at least two donors. A nearest-neighbor algorithm error-corrected the raw reads and collapsed the reads into unique sequences, merging closely related sequences to remove PCR and sequencing errors. Alignment of CDR3 sequences to IMGT reference sequences was used to assign V, D and J gene segments. For a sequence to be retained, a match of at least six nucleotides to both a V gene segment and a J gene segment was required. Rearrangements were called productive when the CDR3 lacked stop codons and stayed in frame with V and J; all others were non-productive. CDR3 was defined according to IMGT convention as the region running from the second conserved V-encoded cysteine to the conserved J-encoded phenylalanine. Sequences without an unambiguous match to a single V gene segment were excluded from the earlier analysis of about 600 of the donors. An earlier analysis of over 450 of the donors classified V segments as functional when productive rearrangements were above 56.7% and as segregating when the standard deviation between donors was above 5%. A statistical classification framework was built for diagnosing cytomegalovirus status from the catalog of TCR beta chain sequences. V and J gene assignment, in a later analysis, came from comparing TCR nucleotide sequences with IMGT/GENE-DB human TR gene sequences. In a later analysis, CDR3 sequences and most-parsimonious VDJ recombination scenarios were assigned using the TCRdist pipeline. In a later analysis, each TCR beta chain was defined by its CDR3 amino acid sequence together with its V-gene family, and reads lacking a unique V-gene family were excluded. A later analysis removed roughly 590 highly shared, low-generation-probability nucleotide sequences to deal with suspected cross-contamination and a sequencing artifact. In a later analysis, a clonal expansion index was calculated for each public chain from normalized within-repertoire ranks of inferred template counts. In a later analysis, generation probabilities were computed with a VDJ recombination model fitted to out-of-frame rearrangements, and the resulting probabilities were checked against IGoR. Hypergeometric tests were used in a later analysis to score TCR-TCR, TCR-HLA and TCR-CMV co-occurrence, with a repertoire-size bias correction applied to the TCR pairs. To estimate false discovery rates, a later analysis permuted the HLA or CMV assignments 20 times. In a later analysis, co-occurring TCRs were grouped with DBSCAN, and TCRdist sequence similarity was added when clustering was performed within HLA-allele-positive subsets. Co-occurrence clustering excluded repertoires with fewer than 30,000 or more than 120,000 public chains, plus five with anomalous nucleotide sharing. Sourced from immuneACCESS, this table was stored by TCRdb with only in-frame sequences that have V and J called. A share of the clones is absent; for the studies checked, an unresolved V gene accounts for under half, and the remainder has no known explanation. The V and J calls and clone size are taken from that table; D and trimming were inferred from the DNA. This sample holds some 110,000 clones; 60% to 85% were observed only once. The ten largest clones take up 4.9% of the sample.

The CDR3 covers 11 residues, taking in both the cysteine and the phenylalanine. This entry keeps only the CDR3 DNA: 33 bases, framed from base 1. CDR1 and CDR2, looked up from the germline V gene (reference sequence), are GTSNPN and SVGIG. Deletion took 6 bases off V and 4 bases off J, with a span of 9 bases between the germline ends. The sample comprised PBMCs. The sequence links TRBV30 to TRBJ1-2, with the identity of the D gene unclear. The sequence was collected from a man between 50 and 59 years old in good health and CMV-seropositive. This receptor carries the CDR3 CACQRVYGYTF. The base sequence is TGTGCCTGCCAACGGGTCTATGGCTACACCTTC.